Presented here are 27 T cell receptor beta chains from one specimen sequenced in a study of T cell responses to AZD1222 COVID-19 vaccine. The repertoire was sequenced with immunoSEQ multiplex PCR; TCRdb's copy has only in-frame clones and lacks some. The table shows around 130,000 clones, with roughly 90% occurring only once. The sequences come from peripheral blood, collected 28 days after the second AZD1222 dose. These receptor sequences come from an adult who received the AZD1222 COVID-19 vaccine.

This chain's CDR3 is CATSDHPRGRGSYNEQFF. The CDR3 DNA follows: TGTGCCACCAGTGACCACCCTCGGGGGAGAGGATCCTACAATGAGCAGTTCTTC. The chain combines TRBV24-1 with TRBJ2-1; TRBD2 might be the D (6 bases). The CDR3 contains 18 residues. In germline, CDR1 is KGHDR, CDR2 SFDVKD. Trimming left V 4 bases short and J 1 base short, with 19 bases between.

The V call is TRBV5-4, the J call TRBJ2-2; TRBD2 aligns across 10 bases. This CDR3 region has 17 residues. V lost 0 bases, J lost 5 bases, and 7 bases stayed unmatched. Looked up from germline, CDR1 is SGHNT and CDR2 is YYREEE (reference sequence). The CDR3 loop reads CASSLELAGVWTGELFF. DNA for the CDR3: TGTGCCAGCAGCTTGGAGCTAGCGGGAGTATGGACCGGGGAGCTGTTTTTT.

The chain employs TRBV7-2 and TRBJ1-3; D uncertain. Germline V CDR1 and CDR2: SGHTA, FQGNSA. Between the trimmed V and J ends, which lost 2 bases and 0 bases, there was a span of 5 bases. The CDR3 extends over 14 amino acids. The CDR3 spells CASSLWFSGNTIYF. DNA for the CDR3: TGTGCCAGCAGCTTATGGTTCTCTGGAAACACCATATATTTT. Full variable domain (remainder filled in from reference TRBV7-2 and TRBJ1-3): GAGVSQSPSNKVTEKGKDVELRCDPISGHTALYWYRQSLGQGLEFLIYFQGNSAPDKSGLPSDRFSAERTGGSVSTLTIQRTQQEDSAVYLCASSLWFSGNTIYFGEGSWLTVV.

Points on this clone: Compared with germline, one end of the junction differs, possibly owing to a read error. Additional DNA sequences in this sample encode the identical CDR3. The chain has TRBV19 and TRBJ2-7, with D uncertain. The CDR3 loop spans 14 amino acids. Germline CDR1 reads LNHDA; CDR2 reads SQIVND (reference sequence). The CDR3 bases are TGCGCCAGTAGTATAGGCAGGTCCTCCTACGAGCAGTACTTC. It translates to CASSIGRSSYEQYF.

The chain's CDR3 is CASSFAGDPYEQYF. DNA for the CDR3: TGTGCCAGCAGCTTCGCGGGAGACCCCTACGAGCAGTACTTC. The J gene is TRBJ2-7, the V gene TRBV11-2; the match to TRBD2 covers 7 bases. The CDR3 runs to 14 residues. With 3 bases clipped from V and 2 bases from J, the junction kept 4 bases outside the gene matches. The germline CDR1 and CDR2 sequences are SGHAT and FQNNGV.

V usage is TRBV13 and J usage is TRBJ2-7; 9 bases are shared with TRBD1. Trimming at V came to 6 bases and at J to 6 bases, leaving 3 bases not matched to a gene. The CDR3 is 12 amino acids. The germline V gene has CDR1 PRHDT and CDR2 FYEKMQ (reference sequence). CDR3 loop: CASRYRGLEQYF. The CDR3 DNA sequence: TGTGCCAGCAGATACAGGGGGCTCGAGCAGTACTTC.

The V gene is TRBV4-1, the J gene TRBJ1-2; TRBD1 matches 10 bases. This CDR3 is built from 17 residues. Unmatched junction bases numbered 9, after V lost 3 bases and J lost 2 bases. Germline CDR1 is MGHRA and CDR2 is YSYEKL. CDR3 bases: TGCGCCAGCAGCCAGCATTGGGGGACAGGGGAGAACTATGGCTACACCTTC. Residues: CASSQHWGTGENYGYTF.

This chain connects TRBV4-3 to TRBJ2-7; D is perhaps TRBD1 or TRBD2 (5 bases each). The CDR3 has 14 residues. The germline gives CDR1 LGHNA, CDR2 YSLEER. Trimming removed 2 bases at V and 6 bases at J, with 14 bases between. CDR3 bases: TGCGCCAGCAGCCAAAGTTGGGGGTCTCGCGAGCAGTACTTC. Its protein product is CASSQSWGSREQYF.

This clone was seen a single time. The rearrangement uses TRBV6-2 or TRBV6-3 and TRBJ2-5; D perhaps matches TRBD2 (7 bases). V dropped 6 bases and J dropped 2 bases, with 19 bases sitting between them. Germline lookup yields CDR1 MNHEY and CDR2 SVGEGT. The CDR3 spans 16 residues. CDR3 loop: CASSPIVGGRQETQYF. CDR3 bases: TGTGCCAGCAGCCCTATAGTCGGGGGGCGGCAAGAGACCCAGTACTTC.

In this sample, this clone turned up a few times. The chain is built from TRBV11-2 and TRBJ1-1, with a tentative D call TRBD1 (5 bases). This CDR3 has 12 residues. The germline CDR1 and CDR2 sequences are SGHAT and FQNNGV. Trimming took off 7 bases at V and 11 bases at J, with 17 bases between the two ends. CDR3 in amino acids: CASNIQRGWAFF. In nucleotides, the CDR3 is TGTGCCAGCAATATCCAAAGGGGCTGGGCTTTCTTT.

The rearrangement joins TRBV27 to TRBJ1-6, with D perhaps TRBD1 (5 bases). Germline values: CDR1 MNHEY, CDR2 SMNVEV (reference sequence). The CDR3 runs to 14 residues. Trimming took 5 bases from V and 10 from J, leaving 15 bases between them. The CDR3 coding sequence is TGTGCCAGCAGTACAACGGGGGGTGGATCACCCCTCCACTTT. It codes for CASSTTGGGSPLHF.

This chain links TRBV18 with TRBJ1-6, with D perhaps TRBD1 (5 bases). Deletions cut 3 bases from V and 5 bases from J, with 20 bases between. CDR1 is KGHSH, CDR2 LQKENI, per germline. This CDR3 region has 18 residues. The CDR3 sequence is CASSPGLGFGGNNSPLHF. In DNA, the CDR3 is TGTGCCAGCTCACCCGGACTGGGTTTTGGGGGTAATAATTCACCCCTCCACTTT.

This chain uses TRBV11-2 with TRBJ2-7; 11 bases map to TRBD2. The germline gives CDR1 SGHAT, CDR2 FQNNGV. The J segment lost 2 bases and the V segment lost 4 bases, leaving 4 bases of the junction unmatched. This CDR3 has 15 amino acids. CDR3 protein: CASSSTSGGTYEQYF. The CDR3 nucleotides are TGTGCCAGCAGCTCTACTAGCGGGGGCACCTACGAGCAGTACTTC.

This rearrangement joins TRBV24-1 to TRBJ2-1; 7 nucleotides line up with TRBD2. CDR1 is KGHDR and CDR2 is SFDVKD in the germline V gene. This CDR3 has 16 residues. Trimming cost V 5 bases and J 1 base; bases outside gene matches: 7. For the CDR3, the DNA is TGTGCCACCAGTGCCCGGGGCGGGGGTTCCTACAATGAGCAGTTCTTC. Translation: CATSARGGGSYNEQFF.

The chain recombines TRBV7-2 with TRBJ1-5; 8 nucleotides align to TRBD1. CDR1 and CDR2 (germline): SGHTA, FQGNSA. There are 14 residues in the CDR3. V lost 6 bases, J lost 4 bases, and 5 bases stayed unmatched. Here the CDR3 reads CASSPNRGNQPQHF. Here the CDR3 DNA reads TGTGCCAGCAGTCCCAACAGGGGGAATCAGCCCCAGCATTTT.

This sequence joins TRBV5-4 and TRBJ2-7, with TRBD1 as a possible D gene (5 bases). Between the trimmed V and J ends, which lost 4 bases and 6 bases, there was a span of 14 bases. In germline, CDR1 is SGHNT, CDR2 YYREEE (reference sequence). This CDR3 has 13 residues. CDR3 in DNA: TGTGCCAGCAGCCCCCATGTGGGGCCCGAGCAGTACTTC. Translation gives CASSPHVGPEQYF.

The chain has TRBV6-5 and TRBJ2-5; D gene unclear. Deletions cut 0 bases from V and 5 bases from J, with 10 bases between. This CDR3 is 14 amino acids long. CDR1 and CDR2 from the germline V gene are MNHEY and SVGAGI. CDR3 DNA: TGTGCCAGCAGTTACTCGTGGGTTTTGGAGACCCAGTACTTC. As protein: CASSYSWVLETQYF.

The chain recombines TRBV25-1 with TRBJ1-4, with a weak D call TRBD1 (6 bases). V was trimmed by 5 bases and J by 7 bases, leaving 17 bases between them. CDR3 size: 15 residues. CDR1 MGHDK and CDR2 SYGVNS come from the germline V gene. CDR3 in DNA: TGTGCCAGCAGTCAAGGGGCAGGGGAAAGTGAAAAACTGTTTTTT. Amino acid sequence: CASSQGAGESEKLFF.

This chain connects TRBV6-4 to TRBJ1-4; D perhaps matches TRBD1 (5 bases). The germline V gene has CDR1 MRHNA and CDR2 SNTAGT. This CDR3 region has 14 residues. The V end lost 1 base, the J end lost 8 bases, and 11 bases lay between the germline ends. CDR3 sequence: CASSDCQGGEKLFF. In DNA form, the CDR3 reads TGTGCCAGCAGTGACTGCCAGGGTGGGGAAAAACTGTTTTTT.

V gene TRBV6-5 combines with J gene TRBJ1-1; D gene uncertain. The length of the CDR3 is 13 residues. V lost 5 bases to trimming and J lost 1 base, with 8 bases between them. Germline V gene sequence: CDR1 MNHEY, CDR2 SVGAGI. The CDR3 protein is CASSPRRNTEAFF. Here the CDR3 DNA reads TGTGCCAGCAGTCCTCGACGGAACACTGAAGCTTTCTTT.

The rearrangement links TRBV15 to TRBJ2-7; D is uncertain. The CDR3 is made up of 14 amino acids. CDR1 and CDR2 (germline): LNHNV, YYDKDF (reference sequence). V lost 0 bases to trimming and J lost 3 bases, with 9 bases between them. The CDR3 region has the DNA TGTGCCACCAGCAGAGAGGTAGATTTCTACGAGCAGTACTTC. Its translation is CATSREVDFYEQYF.

The chain uses TRBV4-1 and TRBJ2-7; TRBD1 matches at 7 bases. The CDR3 consists of 18 residues. CDR1 and CDR2 (germline): MGHRA, YSYEKL. Germline trimming cut 2 bases from V and 0 bases from J; bases unmatched to any gene: 13. The CDR3: CASSQTDLGQPSSYEQYF. CDR3 nucleotide sequence: TGCGCCAGCAGCCAAACTGACCTGGGACAGCCGAGCTCCTACGAGCAGTACTTC.

The chain employs TRBV11-3 and TRBJ1-2, with 10 bases identical to TRBD1. The V gene end was trimmed by 8 bases and the J gene end by 8 bases; junction bases not matched to a gene: 5. The CDR3 extends over 12 amino acids. CDR1 is SGHNT and CDR2 is YENEEA in the germline V gene. CDR3: CASGQGGRGYTF. CDR3 DNA: TGTGCCAGCGGACAGGGGGGTAGGGGCTACACCTTC. The full variable domain, its missing parts supplied by reference TRBV11-3 and TRBJ1-2, is EAGVVQSPRYKIIEKKQPVAFWCNPISGHNTLYWYLQNLGQGPELLIRYENEEAVDDSQLPKDRFSAERLKGVDSTLKIQPAELGDSAVYLCASGQGGRGYTFGSGTRLTVV.

The gene calls are TRBV7-8 and TRBJ1-5; D unclear. V lost 4 bases and J lost 0, with 19 bases in between. CDR1 and CDR2 (germline): SGHVS, FQNEAQ. This CDR3 contains 18 residues. The CDR3 reads CASSSEFGNSLSNQPQHF. CDR3 in DNA: TGTGCCAGCAGCTCCGAATTCGGGAATTCACTTAGCAATCAGCCCCAGCATTTT.

The chain joins TRBV3-1 (or the pseudogene TRBV3-2) to TRBJ1-5; D is uncertain. The germline V gene has CDR1 LGHDT and CDR2 YNNKEL (reference sequence). The CDR3 sequence is 15 residues long. Trimming pared 3 bases from V and 5 bases from J, leaving 14 bases between. The CDR3 DNA sequence: TGTGCCAGCAGCCAGGCAGGAAGGAGGGATCAGCCCCAGCATTTT. Translated, it gives CASSQAGRRDQPQHF.

This sequence joins TRBV6-5 and TRBJ1-3; the match to TRBD1 covers 7 bases. The CDR3 totals 13 residues. V lost 6 bases, J lost 2 bases, and 1 base stayed unmatched. CDR1 is MNHEY and CDR2 is SVGAGI in the germline V gene. CDR3 in DNA: TGTGCCAGCAGGGACAGGACTGGAAACACCATATATTTT. This encodes CASRDRTGNTIYF.

The V gene is TRBV5-8, the J gene TRBJ2-7; D perhaps matches TRBD1 (6 bases). V lost 2 bases and J lost 6, with 15 bases in between. From germline, CDR1 is SGHTS and CDR2 YDEGEE. The CDR3 is 14 residues long. CDR3 coding DNA: TGTGCCAGCAGCTTAAGTGCAGGACAGCCCGAGCAGTACTTC. It specifies CASSLSAGQPEQYF.